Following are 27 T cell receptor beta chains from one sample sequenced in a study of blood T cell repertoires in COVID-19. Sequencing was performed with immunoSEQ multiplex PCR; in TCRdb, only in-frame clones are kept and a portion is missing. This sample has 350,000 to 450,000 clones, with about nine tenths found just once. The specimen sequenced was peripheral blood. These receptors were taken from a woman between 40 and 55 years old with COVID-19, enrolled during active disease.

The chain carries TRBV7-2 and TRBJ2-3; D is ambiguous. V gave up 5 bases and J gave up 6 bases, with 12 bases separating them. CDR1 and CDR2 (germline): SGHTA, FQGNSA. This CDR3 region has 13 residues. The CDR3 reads CASSPQDTDTQYF. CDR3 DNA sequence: TGTGCCAGCAGCCCTCAAGACACGGATACGCAGTATTTT.

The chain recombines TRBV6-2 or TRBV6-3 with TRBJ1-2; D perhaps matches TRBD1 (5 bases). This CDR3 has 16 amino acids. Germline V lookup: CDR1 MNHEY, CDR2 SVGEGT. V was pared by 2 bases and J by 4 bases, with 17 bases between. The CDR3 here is CASSYHRQGGVYGYTF. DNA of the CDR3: TGTGCCAGCAGTTACCACCGGCAGGGAGGCGTCTATGGCTACACCTTC.

CDR3 DNA sequence: TGTGCCTGGACAGAAACAACTAATGAAAAACTGTTTTTT. Translating it yields CAWTETTNEKLFF. The V gene is TRBV30, the J gene TRBJ1-4; the D is unclear. Trimming pared 4 bases from V and 0 bases from J, leaving 6 bases between. From germline, CDR1 is GTSNPN and CDR2 SVGIG (reference sequence). The CDR3 loop spans 13 amino acids.

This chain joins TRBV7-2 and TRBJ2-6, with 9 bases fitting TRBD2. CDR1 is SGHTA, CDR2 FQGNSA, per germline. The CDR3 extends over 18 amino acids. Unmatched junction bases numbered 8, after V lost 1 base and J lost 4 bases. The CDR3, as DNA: TGTGCCAGCAGCTTAGTATCTCGCGGGAGGGCAGGGGCCAACGTCCTGACTTTC. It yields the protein CASSLVSRGRAGANVLTF. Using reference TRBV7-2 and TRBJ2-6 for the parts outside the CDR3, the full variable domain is GAGVSQSPSNKVTEKGKDVELRCDPISGHTALYWYRQSLGQGLEFLIYFQGNSAPDKSGLPSDRFSAERTGGSVSTLTIQRTQQEDSAVYLCASSLVSRGRAGANVLTFGAGSRLTVL.

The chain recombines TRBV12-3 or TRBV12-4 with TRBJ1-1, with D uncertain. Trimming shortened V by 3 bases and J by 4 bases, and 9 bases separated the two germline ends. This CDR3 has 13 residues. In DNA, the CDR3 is TGTGCCAGCAGTTTCGGCGGGATCACTGAAGCTTTCTTT. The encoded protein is CASSFGGITEAFF.

Here the CDR3 DNA reads TGTGCCTGGAGTGTACGAGCAAACACTGAAGCTTTCTTT. It yields the protein CAWSVRANTEAFF. V is TRBV30 and J is TRBJ1-1; unclear D gene. Per germline, CDR1 GTSNPN and CDR2 SVGIG (reference sequence). Trimming took off 0 bases at V and 2 bases at J, with 7 bases between the two ends. This CDR3 has 13 amino acids.

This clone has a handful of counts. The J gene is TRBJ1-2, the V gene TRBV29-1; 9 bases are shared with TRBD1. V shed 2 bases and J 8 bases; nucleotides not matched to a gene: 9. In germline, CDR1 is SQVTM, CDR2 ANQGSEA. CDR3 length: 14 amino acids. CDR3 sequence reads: CSVEYRDRDKGYTF. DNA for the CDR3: TGCAGCGTTGAATATAGGGACAGGGACAAGGGCTACACCTTC.

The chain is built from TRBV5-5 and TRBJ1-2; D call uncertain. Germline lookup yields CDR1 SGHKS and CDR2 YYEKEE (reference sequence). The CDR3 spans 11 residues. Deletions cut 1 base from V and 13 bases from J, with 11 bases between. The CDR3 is CASSLPGEGTF. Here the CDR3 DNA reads TGTGCCAGCAGCTTGCCAGGCGAGGGCACCTTC.

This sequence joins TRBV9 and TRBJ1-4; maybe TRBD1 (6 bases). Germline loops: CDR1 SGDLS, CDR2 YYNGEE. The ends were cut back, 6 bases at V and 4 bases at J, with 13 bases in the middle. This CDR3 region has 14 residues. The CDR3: CASNLRGFNEKLFF. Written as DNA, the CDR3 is TGTGCCAGCAACTTAAGGGGGTTTAATGAAAAACTGTTTTTT.

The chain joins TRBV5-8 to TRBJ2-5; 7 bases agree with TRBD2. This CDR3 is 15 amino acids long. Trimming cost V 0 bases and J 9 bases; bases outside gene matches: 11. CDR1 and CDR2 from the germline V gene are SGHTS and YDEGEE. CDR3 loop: CASSLGAGGGGAQYF. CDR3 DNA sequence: TGTGCCAGCAGCTTGGGGGCAGGCGGGGGTGGCGCCCAGTACTTC.

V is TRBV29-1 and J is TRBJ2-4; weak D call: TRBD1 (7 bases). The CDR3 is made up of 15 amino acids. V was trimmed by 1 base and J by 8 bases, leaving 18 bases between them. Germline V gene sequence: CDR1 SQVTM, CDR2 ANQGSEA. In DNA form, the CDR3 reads TGCAGCGTTGAAGGCTTGGGTGGCAGGGGGGACATTCAGTACTTC. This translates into CSVEGLGGRGDIQYF. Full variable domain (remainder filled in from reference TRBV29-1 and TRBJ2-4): SAVISQKPSRDICQRGTSLTIQCQVDSQVTMMFWYRQQPGQSLTLIATANQGSEATYESGFVIDKFPISRPNLTFSTLTVSNMSPEDSSIYLCSVEGLGGRGDIQYFGAGTRLSVL.

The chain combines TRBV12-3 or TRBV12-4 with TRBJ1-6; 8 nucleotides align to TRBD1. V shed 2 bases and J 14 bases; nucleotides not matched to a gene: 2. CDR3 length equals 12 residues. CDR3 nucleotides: TGTGCCAGCAGTTTACAGGGGGCCACCCTCCACTTT. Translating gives CASSLQGATLHF.

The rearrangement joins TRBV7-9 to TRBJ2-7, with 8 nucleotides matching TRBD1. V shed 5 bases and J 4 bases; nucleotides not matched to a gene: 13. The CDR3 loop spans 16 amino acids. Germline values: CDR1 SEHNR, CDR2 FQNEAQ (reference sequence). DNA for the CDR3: TGTGCCAGCAGCGCCCTACTCGACAGGGGCTCTTACGAGCAGTACTTC. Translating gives CASSALLDRGSYEQYF.

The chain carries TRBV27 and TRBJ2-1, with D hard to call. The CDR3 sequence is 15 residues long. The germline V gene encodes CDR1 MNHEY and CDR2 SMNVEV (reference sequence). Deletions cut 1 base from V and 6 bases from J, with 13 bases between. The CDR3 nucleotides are TGTGCCAGCAGTTTATGGCCCGTTCCCAGCAATGAGCAGTTCTTC. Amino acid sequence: CASSLWPVPSNEQFF.

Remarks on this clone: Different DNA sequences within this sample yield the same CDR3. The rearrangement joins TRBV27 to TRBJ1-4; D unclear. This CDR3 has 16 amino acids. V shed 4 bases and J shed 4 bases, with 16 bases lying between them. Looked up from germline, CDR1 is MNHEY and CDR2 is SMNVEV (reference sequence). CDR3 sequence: CASSSPGGGLNEKLFF. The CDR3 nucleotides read TGTGCCAGCAGTTCGCCCGGAGGAGGGCTTAATGAAAAACTGTTTTTT.

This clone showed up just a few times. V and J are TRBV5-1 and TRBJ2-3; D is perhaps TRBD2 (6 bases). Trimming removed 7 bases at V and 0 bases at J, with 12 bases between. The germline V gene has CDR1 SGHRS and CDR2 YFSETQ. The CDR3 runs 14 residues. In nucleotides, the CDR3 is TGCGCCAGCCGTAGGGGAGGAAGCACAGATACGCAGTATTTT. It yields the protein CASRRGGSTDTQYF.

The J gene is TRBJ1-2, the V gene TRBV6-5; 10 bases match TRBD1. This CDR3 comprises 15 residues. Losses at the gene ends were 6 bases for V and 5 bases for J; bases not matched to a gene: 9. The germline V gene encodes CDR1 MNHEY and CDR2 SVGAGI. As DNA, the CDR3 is TGTGCCAGCAGCCGTAGACAGGGGGCTTTGTATGGCTACACCTTC. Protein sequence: CASSRRQGALYGYTF.

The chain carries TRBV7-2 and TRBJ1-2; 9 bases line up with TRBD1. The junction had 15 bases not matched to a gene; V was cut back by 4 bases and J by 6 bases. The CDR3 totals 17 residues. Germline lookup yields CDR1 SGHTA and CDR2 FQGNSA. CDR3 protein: CASSSPGTGRGGDGYTF. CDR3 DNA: TGTGCCAGCAGCTCCCCCGGGACAGGGAGAGGGGGTGATGGCTACACCTTC.

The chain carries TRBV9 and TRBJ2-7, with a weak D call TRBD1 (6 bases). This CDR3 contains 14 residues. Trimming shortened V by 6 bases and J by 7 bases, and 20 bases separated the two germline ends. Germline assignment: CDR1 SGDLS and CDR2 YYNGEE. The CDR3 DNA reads TGTGCCAGCACTTGGGGGCCAGATTTGAGGGAGCAGTACTTC. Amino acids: CASTWGPDLREQYF.

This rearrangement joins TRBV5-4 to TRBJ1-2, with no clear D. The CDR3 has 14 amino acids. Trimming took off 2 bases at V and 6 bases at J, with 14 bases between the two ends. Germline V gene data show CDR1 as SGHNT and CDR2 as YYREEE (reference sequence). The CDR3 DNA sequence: TGTGCCAGCAGCTTTTTGTATCAGGAAAATGGCTACACCTTC. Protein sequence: CASSFLYQENGYTF.

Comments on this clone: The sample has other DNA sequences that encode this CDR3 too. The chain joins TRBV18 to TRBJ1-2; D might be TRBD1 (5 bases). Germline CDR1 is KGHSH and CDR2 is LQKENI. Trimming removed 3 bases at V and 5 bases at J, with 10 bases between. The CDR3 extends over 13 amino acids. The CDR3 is CASSPDSLYGYTF. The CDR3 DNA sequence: TGTGCCAGCTCACCCGACAGTCTGTATGGCTACACCTTC.

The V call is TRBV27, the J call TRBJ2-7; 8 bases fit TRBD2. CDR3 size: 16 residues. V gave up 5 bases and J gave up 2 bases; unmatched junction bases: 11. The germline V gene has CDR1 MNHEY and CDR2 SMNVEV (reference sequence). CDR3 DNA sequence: TGTGCCAGCAGTCCCGCCAGCGGGAGAAGTCCCTACGAGCAGTACTTC. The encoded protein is CASSPASGRSPYEQYF.

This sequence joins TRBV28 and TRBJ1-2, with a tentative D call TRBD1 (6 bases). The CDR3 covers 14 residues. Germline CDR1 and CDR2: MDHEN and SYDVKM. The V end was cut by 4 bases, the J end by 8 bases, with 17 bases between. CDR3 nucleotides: TGTGCCAGCAGTTACCCTGGGGGCCTACGGGGCTACACCTTC. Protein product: CASSYPGGLRGYTF.

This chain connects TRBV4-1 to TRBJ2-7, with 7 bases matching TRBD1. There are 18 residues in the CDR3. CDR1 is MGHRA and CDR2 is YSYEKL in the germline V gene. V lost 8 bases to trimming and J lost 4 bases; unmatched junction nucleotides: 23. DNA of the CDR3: TGCGCCAGCGGGGCGCCGGAACAGGGGAGAAAATTGGGTTACGAGCAGTACTTC. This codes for CASGAPEQGRKLGYEQYF.

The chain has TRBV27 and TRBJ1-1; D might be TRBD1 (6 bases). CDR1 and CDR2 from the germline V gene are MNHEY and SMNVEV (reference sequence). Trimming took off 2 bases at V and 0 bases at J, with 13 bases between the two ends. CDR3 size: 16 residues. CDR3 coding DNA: TGTGCCAGCAGTTTAGGGGGGGCTCGGGTGAACACTGAAGCTTTCTTT. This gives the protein CASSLGGARVNTEAFF.

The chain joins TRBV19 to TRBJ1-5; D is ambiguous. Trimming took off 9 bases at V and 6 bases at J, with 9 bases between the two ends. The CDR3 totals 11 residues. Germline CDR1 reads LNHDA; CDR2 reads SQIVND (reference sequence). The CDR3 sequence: CASQGGQPQHF. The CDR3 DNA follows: TGTGCCAGCCAAGGCGGTCAGCCCCAGCATTTT.

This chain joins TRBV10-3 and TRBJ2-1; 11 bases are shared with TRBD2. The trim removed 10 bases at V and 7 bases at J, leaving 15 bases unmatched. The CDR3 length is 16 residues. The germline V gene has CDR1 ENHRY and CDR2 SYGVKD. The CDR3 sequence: CATKSGLAGGENEQFF. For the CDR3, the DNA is TGTGCCACCAAGTCAGGGCTAGCGGGAGGTGAAAATGAGCAGTTCTTC.